This paragraph covers one TCR beta chain sequence. Its antigen has not been determined. Per-base quality was not reported, and no clone a single base away is much larger than it. The data originate from a study of blood T cells in healthy people across ages (dated by TCRdb to 2013 to 2016). Looking at the study overall: In model experiments, roughly one uniquely barcoded TCR beta cDNA molecule per two T cells was captured by template switching. To avoid experimental bias, donors of different ages were distributed randomly across sequencing lanes. Using deep sequencing normalized with unique cDNA molecular identifiers, the study measured how TCR beta repertoire diversity changes with age. Four age groups were formed from the donors: young (average 16 years), middle-aged (around 40), aged (about 62) and long-lived (about 80). For two donors (one aged 18 to 30 and one aged 80 or older), the study analyzed two additional independent replicas of 1 million unique cDNA reads from the same blood draw.

V is clipped by 1 base and J by 11 bases, and the sequence between their germline boundaries is 23 bases long. CDR1 is given as MGHRA and CDR2 as YSYEKL, both from the germline V gene. The CDR3 sequence holds 16 residues, the cysteine and phenylalanine included. Only the CDR3 region is kept as DNA, spanning 48 bases read in frame from base 1. What the work shows at the level of the full study, not this receptor alone: Because the CMV infection status of the donors was unknown, age-related changes in expanded clonotypes may potentially have been confounded. Estimates of total diversity based on one million sequenced T cells were regarded as lower bounds and as underestimates. Observed TCR beta diversity per million T cells fell roughly linearly with age, and a significant reduction was already apparent by age approximately 40. Conclusive comparison of naive and antigen-experienced compartments was prevented by the profiling of bulk unsorted PBMCs. Compared with the aged group, the long-lived group had more naive CD4+ T cells, fewer expanded clones and increased TCR diversity, a pattern suggesting age selection. A strong correlation was found between observed TCR beta diversity and the percentage of naive T cells measured by flow cytometry.

The method behind the library was 5' RACE. For sequencing, an Illumina HiSeq 2500 was employed. A second PCR of roughly 7 to 11 cycles was performed with a sample-barcoded 5' primer and a J-beta primer mix. A template-switch 5' adaptor carrying 12 random nucleotides introduced a unique molecular identifier onto each TCR beta cDNA molecule. Each sample yielded at least 3 million CDR3-containing paired-end reads. First-strand cDNA was synthesized from all RNA with the Mint cDNA synthesis kit, primed by a TRBC-specific oligonucleotide. Following uracil-DNA glycosylase treatment, a first 18-cycle PCR with universal primers M1SS and BC2_uni_R was performed on all cDNA. On the study's bioinformatics: Each sample was normalized by randomly selecting 1 million high-quality reads, each carrying a distinct molecular identifier. Reads with shared molecular identifiers were discarded instead of being binned into consensus sequences. CDR3 identification, clonotype clustering and error correction used MiTCR with a Q25 quality threshold and the strictest error-elimination algorithm. Lower-bound total TCR beta diversity was estimated with a nonparametric unseen species model using Euler transformation. TCRdb reworked the public reads: Q25 trimming with fastp, MiXCR clone assembly, productive beta chains retained. Rows with one shared CDR3 protein collapse into an entry with the most common genes and DNA. TCRdb's processing, not the authors' own work, is the source of the V and J calls. The sample records more than 1,400,000 distinct CDR3 sequences, 42% of which are singletons. The biggest ten clones account for roughly 7.7% of the sample.

The donors were 40 or so Caucasian individuals from Russia, aged roughly 6 to 90 years, who were systemically healthy. Roughly 9 milliliters of peripheral blood were drawn from each donor into EDTA-treated Vacutainer tubes. Ficoll-Paque density-gradient centrifugation was used to isolate PBMCs, with at least 7 million per sample. Total RNA was extracted from PBMCs with Trizol reagent, with at least 6 micrograms obtained per sample. The percentages of naive CD45RAhigh/CD27high T cells were determined by flow cytometry on a PBMC aliquot from every donor. The V gene is TRBV4-1 and the J gene is TRBJ2-5, with TRBD1 as a weak D call on 5 bases. Sequenced sample: blood. This receptor was taken from a woman aged 18-35 years in good health. The base sequence is TGCGCCAGCAGCCAAGGCGGCGCAGGCTTGGACAATGAGCAGTACTTC. Translated, this gives CASSQGGAGLDNEQYF.